One and the same sample provided the 6 T cell receptor beta chains below, sequenced in a study of spatial heterogeneity in lung cancer. In TCRdb, the 5' RACE reads were re-called with MiXCR into one record per CDR3 protein. Of tens of thousands of distinct CDR3 sequences in the sample, less than 9.5% were seen once. Indicated time point: blood at routine non-recurrence follow-up after resection. No cell sorting; template was whole RNA from tumor, lung tissue or PBMC. The source material was PBMCs, sampled at follow-up. The receptor set was obtained from a female donor with early-stage non-small cell lung cancer.

The V gene is TRBV18, the J gene TRBJ2-1, with 8 bases matching TRBD1. V lost 3 bases and J lost 5; bases outside the gene matches: 3. CDR1 is KGHSH and CDR2 is LQKENI in the germline V gene. This CDR3 has 14 residues. The CDR3 sequence is CASSPDRANNEQFF. The CDR3 region has the DNA TGTGCCAGCTCACCGGACAGGGCTAACAATGAGCAGTTCTTC.

The rearrangement joins TRBV5-4 to TRBJ2-7; 7 bases match TRBD1. V was pared by 2 bases and J by 4 bases, with 6 bases of the junction left unmatched. CDR3 length: 14 amino acids. The germline CDR1 and CDR2 sequences are SGHNT and YYREEE (reference sequence). CDR3 DNA: TGTGCCAGCAGCTTCGGGACAGATGGGTACGAGCAGTACTTC. Its translation: CASSFGTDGYEQYF.

This clonotype was counted only a few times. V and J are TRBV3-1 and TRBJ2-7; 9 nucleotides align to TRBD1. Trimming cost V 5 bases and J 1 base; bases outside gene matches: 3. CDR3 size: 14 residues. The germline gives CDR1 LGHDT, CDR2 YNNKEL (reference sequence). The CDR3 spells CASSFGTGSYEQYF. In DNA, the CDR3 is TGTGCCAGCAGCTTCGGGACAGGGTCCTACGAGCAGTACTTC.

In this sample, this clonotype turned up many times. This chain joins TRBV27 and TRBJ2-1; 9 nucleotides line up with TRBD1. The trim removed 3 bases at V and 2 bases at J, leaving 5 bases unmatched. From germline, CDR1 is MNHEY and CDR2 SMNVEV (reference sequence). The CDR3 is 16 residues long. The CDR3: CASSLRRTGAYNEQFF. In nucleotides, the CDR3 is TGTGCCAGCAGTTTGCGGCGGACAGGGGCCTACAATGAGCAGTTCTTC.

In this sample, this clonotype turned up a few times. The gene calls are TRBV2 and TRBJ1-2; 8 bases fit TRBD1. CDR1 is SNHLY, CDR2 FYNNEI, per germline. The junction had 9 bases not matched to a gene; V was cut back by 7 bases and J by 2 bases. The CDR3 covers 15 residues. The CDR3 spells CASNIIQGANYGYTF. The CDR3 region has the DNA TGTGCCAGCAACATCATTCAGGGGGCGAACTATGGCTACACCTTC.

This clonotype was counted between two and nine times. The J gene is TRBJ2-2, the V gene TRBV20-1; D unclear. This CDR3 has 13 amino acids. Looked up from germline, CDR1 is DFQATT and CDR2 is SNEGSKA (reference sequence). Trimming removed 5 bases from V and 0 bases from J, with 7 bases in between. CDR3 protein: CSARNANTGELFF. The CDR3 DNA is TGCAGTGCTCGGAACGCGAACACCGGGGAGCTGTTTTTT.